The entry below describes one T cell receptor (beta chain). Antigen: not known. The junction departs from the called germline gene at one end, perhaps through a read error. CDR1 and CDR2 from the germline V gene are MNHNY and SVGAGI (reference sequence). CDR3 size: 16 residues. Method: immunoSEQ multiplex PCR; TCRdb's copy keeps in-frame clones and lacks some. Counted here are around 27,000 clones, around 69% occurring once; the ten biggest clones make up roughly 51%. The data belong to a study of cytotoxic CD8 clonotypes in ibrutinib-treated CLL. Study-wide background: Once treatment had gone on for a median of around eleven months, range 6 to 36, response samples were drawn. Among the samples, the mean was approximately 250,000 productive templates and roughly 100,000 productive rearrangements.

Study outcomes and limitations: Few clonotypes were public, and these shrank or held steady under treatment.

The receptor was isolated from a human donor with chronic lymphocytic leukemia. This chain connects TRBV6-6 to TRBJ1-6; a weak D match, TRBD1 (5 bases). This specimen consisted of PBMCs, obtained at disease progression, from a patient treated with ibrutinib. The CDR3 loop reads CASSPQDRNYDSPLHF. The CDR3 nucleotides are TGTGCCAGCAGTCCCCAAGACAGAAACTATGATTCACCCCTCCACTTT.